This paragraph covers one T cell receptor (beta chain) sequence. The data stem from a study of T cell repertoires in cytomegalovirus infection. TCRdb ran MiXCR on the reads and lists one entry per CDR3 protein. The sample lists some 700,000 distinct CDR3 sequences; 35% were seen once. J lost 5 bases, V lost 0 bases, and 11 bases had no gene match. The CDR3 length is 18 residues. CDR1 KGHSH and CDR2 LQKENI come from the germline V gene. This sequence originates from a human donor in good health (CMV status not recorded). Some clones in this sample may be carry-over from other donors' samples. Sample: PBMCs. The rearrangement uses TRBV18 and TRBJ2-1; 9 bases fit TRBD2. The CDR3 spells CASSPPEAIAGADNEQFF. Here the CDR3 DNA reads TGTGCCAGCTCACCACCGGAGGCGATAGCGGGAGCGGACAATGAGCAGTTCTTC.